The rows below give T cell receptor beta chains drawn from one sample of a study of blood T cell repertoires in COVID-19. Sequenced by immunoSEQ multiplex PCR; TCRdb stores in-frame clones only, minus some. The sample has about 170,000 clones, roughly 81% seen once. Sequencing input: peripheral blood. The receptors here all came from an elderly woman with COVID-19, enrolled during active disease. The CDR3 runs from the conserved cysteine through the conserved F or W. The order of the fields is clone size, D gene, V gene, J gene, CDR3 length, CDR3 protein, CDR3 DNA. A D gene is named only where the DNA matches it firmly. Rows give clone size only sometimes, using once, few, many, or a class for an expanded clone.

clone_size: -
d_call: -
v_call: TRBV29-1
j_call: TRBJ1-4
cdr3_length: 12
cdr3_aa: CSVGYGGEKLFF
cdr3_nt: TGCAGCGTTGGCTACGGTGGTGAAAAACTGTTTTTT

clone_size: -
d_call: -
v_call: TRBV28
j_call: TRBJ1-2
cdr3_length: 16
cdr3_aa: CASSLLLIQGNYGYTF
cdr3_nt: TGTGCCAGCAGTTTACTCCTGATACAGGGAAATTATGGCTACACCTTC

clone_size: -
d_call: TRBD2
v_call: TRBV30
j_call: TRBJ2-7
cdr3_length: 20
cdr3_aa: CAWSVPAGGRWKITDNEQYF
cdr3_nt: TGTGCCTGGAGTGTACCAGCGGGGGGGCGCTGGAAGATTACGGACAACGAGCAGTACTTC

clone_size: -
d_call: TRBD1
v_call: TRBV5-1
j_call: TRBJ2-3
cdr3_length: 15
cdr3_aa: CASSPRGQIGDTQYF
cdr3_nt: TGCGCCAGCAGTCCCAGGGGACAGATCGGAGATACGCAGTATTTT

clone_size: -
d_call: -
v_call: TRBV6-5
j_call: TRBJ2-3
cdr3_length: 14
cdr3_aa: CASSNLGRMDTQYF
cdr3_nt: TGTGCCAGCAGTAACCTGGGGCGGATGGATACGCAGTATTTT

clone_size: -
d_call: -
v_call: TRBV6-5
j_call: TRBJ1-2
cdr3_length: 15
cdr3_aa: CASHKQGAVTYGYTF
cdr3_nt: TGTGCCAGCCATAAACAGGGTGCGGTGACCTATGGCTACACCTTC

clone_size: -
d_call: TRBD2
v_call: TRBV27
j_call: TRBJ2-1
cdr3_length: 15
cdr3_aa: CASSLTLAGINEQFF
cdr3_nt: TGTGCCAGCAGTTTGACACTAGCGGGTATCAATGAGCAGTTCTTC

clone_size: -
d_call: TRBD1
v_call: TRBV5-1
j_call: TRBJ1-3
cdr3_length: 16
cdr3_aa: CASSRDRGVSGNTIYF
cdr3_nt: TGCGCCAGCAGCCGGGACAGGGGCGTTTCTGGAAACACCATATATTTT

clone_size: once
d_call: -
v_call: TRBV18
j_call: TRBJ2-7
cdr3_length: 14
cdr3_aa: CASSTSQGSYEQYF
cdr3_nt: TGTGCCAGCTCCACATCACAGGGCTCCTACGAGCAGTACTTC

clone_size: once
d_call: TRBD1
v_call: TRBV7-2
j_call: TRBJ2-4
cdr3_length: 15
cdr3_aa: CASSLRTGRLDIQYF
cdr3_nt: TGTGCCAGCAGCTTAAGGACAGGACGCTTGGACATTCAGTACTTC

clone_size: -
d_call: TRBD1
v_call: TRBV2
j_call: TRBJ2-7
cdr3_length: 12
cdr3_aa: CASSVGQGEQYF
cdr3_nt: TGTGCCAGCAGTGTGGGACAGGGAGAGCAGTACTTC

clone_size: -
d_call: -
v_call: TRBV5-1
j_call: TRBJ1-2
cdr3_length: 14
cdr3_aa: CASSLGVSLHGYTF
cdr3_nt: TGCGCCAGCAGCTTGGGAGTATCCCTCCATGGCTACACCTTC

clone_size: -
d_call: -
v_call: TRBV29-1
j_call: TRBJ1-1
cdr3_length: 14
cdr3_aa: CSGFATGRGTEAFF
cdr3_nt: TGCAGTGGATTCGCTACAGGGCGTGGGACTGAAGCTTTCTTT

clone_size: -
d_call: -
v_call: TRBV2
j_call: TRBJ1-5
cdr3_length: 14
cdr3_aa: CASSVQGSNQPQHF
cdr3_nt: TGTGCCAGCAGTGTACAGGGAAGCAATCAGCCCCAGCATTTT

clone_size: -
d_call: -
v_call: TRBV7-3
j_call: TRBJ1-2
cdr3_length: 17
cdr3_aa: CASSLTSGEGSYYGYTF
cdr3_nt: TGTGCCAGCAGCTTAACTTCTGGGGAGGGGTCTTACTATGGCTACACCTTC

clone_size: -
d_call: TRBD2
v_call: TRBV5-1
j_call: TRBJ2-7
cdr3_length: 14
cdr3_aa: CASSLDGRGDEQYF
cdr3_nt: TGCGCCAGCAGCTTGGACGGGCGGGGGGACGAGCAGTACTTC

clone_size: -
d_call: TRBD2
v_call: TRBV6-5
j_call: TRBJ2-2
cdr3_length: 16
cdr3_aa: CASSYSLAANTGELFF
cdr3_nt: TGTGCCAGCAGTTACTCCCTAGCGGCGAACACCGGGGAGCTGTTTTTT

clone_size: -
d_call: -
v_call: TRBV7-2
j_call: TRBJ2-7
cdr3_length: 15
cdr3_aa: CASSSGLSRSYEQYF
cdr3_nt: TGTGCCAGCAGCTCCGGACTATCCCGCTCCTACGAGCAGTACTTC

clone_size: -
d_call: -
v_call: TRBV9
j_call: TRBJ2-7
cdr3_length: 15
cdr3_aa: CASSLSYRDFYEQYF
cdr3_nt: TGTGCCAGCAGCTTGAGCTACAGGGATTTCTACGAGCAGTACTTC

clone_size: -
d_call: TRBD1
v_call: TRBV18
j_call: TRBJ1-5
cdr3_length: 15
cdr3_aa: CASSRDRVENQPQHF
cdr3_nt: TGTGCCAGCTCACGGGACAGGGTTGAGAATCAGCCCCAGCATTTT

clone_size: -
d_call: -
v_call: TRBV5-4
j_call: TRBJ1-1
cdr3_length: 16
cdr3_aa: CASSLDQGILNTEAFF
cdr3_nt: TGTGCCAGCAGCTTGGACCAGGGAATCTTGAACACTGAAGCTTTCTTT

clone_size: -
d_call: TRBD1
v_call: TRBV5-1
j_call: TRBJ2-6
cdr3_length: 18
cdr3_aa: CASSLIRDRPSGANVLTF
cdr3_nt: TGCGCCAGCAGCTTGATTAGGGACAGACCCTCTGGGGCCAACGTCCTGACTTTC

clone_size: -
d_call: -
v_call: TRBV7-9
j_call: TRBJ2-3
cdr3_length: 14
cdr3_aa: CASSLAGSTDTQYF
cdr3_nt: TGTGCCAGCAGCTTAGCCGGGAGCACAGATACGCAGTATTTT

clone_size: -
d_call: TRBD2
v_call: TRBV9
j_call: TRBJ2-3
cdr3_length: 16
cdr3_aa: CASSVGSSGGTDTQYF
cdr3_nt: TGTGCCAGCAGCGTAGGGTCTAGCGGGGGCACAGATACGCAGTATTTT

clone_size: -
d_call: TRBD2
v_call: TRBV5-1
j_call: TRBJ2-7
cdr3_length: 13
cdr3_aa: CATSAGPPYEQYF
cdr3_nt: TGCGCCACCTCAGCGGGACCCCCCTACGAGCAGTACTTC

clone_size: -
d_call: -
v_call: TRBV18
j_call: TRBJ2-3
cdr3_length: 14
cdr3_aa: CASSPTDGTDTQYF
cdr3_nt: TGTGCCAGCTCACCCACTGACGGGACAGATACGCAGTATTTT

clone_size: -
d_call: -
v_call: TRBV12-3/TRBV12-4
j_call: TRBJ1-1
cdr3_length: 12
cdr3_aa: CASSFWESEAFF
cdr3_nt: TGTGCCAGCAGTTTCTGGGAGAGTGAAGCTTTCTTT

clone_size: once
d_call: -
v_call: TRBV20-1
j_call: TRBJ2-7
cdr3_length: 11
cdr3_aa: CSARTRTEQYF
cdr3_nt: TGCAGTGCTAGGACTAGAACCGAGCAGTACTTC

clone_size: -
d_call: TRBD1
v_call: TRBV19
j_call: TRBJ2-2
cdr3_length: 14
cdr3_aa: CASSLLQGSRELFF
cdr3_nt: TGTGCCAGTAGTCTCCTACAGGGGTCTCGGGAGCTGTTTTTT

clone_size: -
d_call: -
v_call: TRBV7-3
j_call: TRBJ2-4
cdr3_length: 14
cdr3_aa: CASSLKGGGNIQYF
cdr3_nt: TGTGCCAGCAGCTTAAAAGGGGGTGGAAACATTCAGTACTTC

clone_size: few
d_call: TRBD1
v_call: TRBV20-1
j_call: TRBJ1-2
cdr3_length: 15
cdr3_aa: CSASHSGTGGRGYTF
cdr3_nt: TGCAGTGCTAGTCACTCCGGGACAGGGGGCCGGGGCTACACCTTC

clone_size: -
d_call: -
v_call: TRBV7-9
j_call: TRBJ1-6
cdr3_length: 15
cdr3_aa: CASSLSVPVNSPLHF
cdr3_nt: TGTGCCAGCAGCTTATCGGTGCCGGTCAATTCACCCCTCCACTTT

clone_size: -
d_call: TRBD1
v_call: TRBV7-9
j_call: TRBJ1-4
cdr3_length: 16
cdr3_aa: CASSSRVGTGEEKLFF
cdr3_nt: TGTGCCAGCAGCTCTAGGGTGGGGACAGGGGAGGAAAAACTGTTTTTT

clone_size: -
d_call: -
v_call: TRBV7-9
j_call: TRBJ2-1
cdr3_length: 16
cdr3_aa: CASSPQGGYAYNEQFF
cdr3_nt: TGTGCCAGCAGCCCCCAAGGCGGGTATGCCTACAATGAGCAGTTCTTC

clone_size: -
d_call: -
v_call: TRBV20-1
j_call: TRBJ2-5
cdr3_length: 12
cdr3_aa: CSASRLLETQYF
cdr3_nt: TGCAGTGCTAGTCGACTTCTAGAGACCCAGTACTTC

clone_size: -
d_call: TRBD1
v_call: TRBV3-1/TRBV3-2
j_call: TRBJ1-1
cdr3_length: 16
cdr3_aa: CASSPSPGQGWTEAFF
cdr3_nt: TGTGCCAGCAGCCCGAGCCCGGGACAGGGGTGGACTGAAGCTTTCTTT

clone_size: -
d_call: TRBD1
v_call: TRBV9
j_call: TRBJ2-2
cdr3_length: 15
cdr3_aa: CASSPRTGVSGELFF
cdr3_nt: TGTGCCAGCAGCCCGAGGACAGGGGTATCCGGGGAGCTGTTTTTT

clone_size: -
d_call: TRBD2
v_call: TRBV11-1
j_call: TRBJ2-5
cdr3_length: 16
cdr3_aa: CASSPTLLAHQETQYF
cdr3_nt: TGTGCCAGCAGCCCTACCTTACTAGCGCACCAAGAGACCCAGTACTTC

clone_size: -
d_call: TRBD1
v_call: TRBV27
j_call: TRBJ2-7
cdr3_length: 12
cdr3_aa: CASVGTAYEQYF
cdr3_nt: TGTGCCAGCGTCGGGACAGCATACGAGCAGTACTTC

clone_size: -
d_call: -
v_call: TRBV4-2
j_call: TRBJ2-2
cdr3_length: 16
cdr3_aa: CASSISYRANTGELFF
cdr3_nt: TGTGCCAGCAGCATCTCTTACAGAGCGAACACCGGGGAGCTGTTTTTT

clone_size: -
d_call: -
v_call: TRBV28
j_call: TRBJ1-2
cdr3_length: 15
cdr3_aa: CASSLGGNGGYGYTF
cdr3_nt: TGTGCCAGCAGTTTGGGAGGGAATGGCGGCTATGGCTACACCTTC

clone_size: once
d_call: TRBD1
v_call: TRBV27
j_call: TRBJ2-7
cdr3_length: 15
cdr3_aa: CASRAGGRGTGEQYF
cdr3_nt: TGTGCCAGCAGGGCGGGCGGCAGGGGGACGGGGGAGCAGTACTTC

clone_size: -
d_call: -
v_call: TRBV27
j_call: TRBJ2-2
cdr3_length: 13
cdr3_aa: CASSSLVGGELFF
cdr3_nt: TGTGCCAGCAGTTCATTAGTCGGCGGGGAGCTGTTTTTT

clone_size: -
d_call: TRBD2
v_call: TRBV4-1
j_call: TRBJ2-2
cdr3_length: 16
cdr3_aa: CASSPLAGGNTGELFF
cdr3_nt: TGCGCCAGCAGCCCACTAGCGGGAGGGAACACCGGGGAGCTGTTTTTT

clone_size: few
d_call: TRBD1
v_call: TRBV27
j_call: TRBJ2-7
cdr3_length: 12
cdr3_aa: CASSLQGSEQYF
cdr3_nt: TGTGCCAGCAGTCTACAGGGGAGCGAGCAGTACTTC

clone_size: -
d_call: TRBD2
v_call: TRBV2
j_call: TRBJ2-1
cdr3_length: 13
cdr3_aa: CASSEAHGGEQFF
cdr3_nt: TGTGCCAGCAGTGAAGCGCACGGGGGGGAGCAGTTCTTC

clone_size: -
d_call: -
v_call: TRBV6-5
j_call: TRBJ1-2
cdr3_length: 12
cdr3_aa: CASSYSGGGYTF
cdr3_nt: TGTGCCAGCAGTTACTCGGGGGGAGGCTACACCTTC

clone_size: -
d_call: -
v_call: TRBV12-3/TRBV12-4
j_call: TRBJ2-1
cdr3_length: 12
cdr3_aa: CASRDSYIEQFF
cdr3_nt: TGTGCCAGCAGGGACAGCTACATCGAGCAGTTCTTC

clone_size: -
d_call: TRBD2
v_call: TRBV19
j_call: TRBJ2-7
cdr3_length: 15
cdr3_aa: CASSMGLAGSHEQYF
cdr3_nt: TGTGCCAGTAGTATGGGACTAGCGGGGTCCCACGAGCAGTACTTC

clone_size: -
d_call: TRBD1
v_call: TRBV18
j_call: TRBJ2-5
cdr3_length: 14
cdr3_aa: CASSPAGTGETQYF
cdr3_nt: TGTGCCAGCTCACCAGCCGGGACAGGAGAGACCCAGTACTTC

clone_size: -
d_call: -
v_call: TRBV5-1
j_call: TRBJ1-1
cdr3_length: 15
cdr3_aa: CASSLFHRQNTEAFF
cdr3_nt: TGCGCCAGCAGCTTGTTCCATCGACAGAACACTGAAGCTTTCTTT

clone_size: -
d_call: TRBD2
v_call: TRBV18
j_call: TRBJ2-3
cdr3_length: 16
cdr3_aa: CASSPGLAGGTDTQYF
cdr3_nt: TGTGCCAGCTCACCAGGACTAGCGGGCGGCACAGATACGCAGTATTTT

clone_size: -
d_call: TRBD1
v_call: TRBV24-1
j_call: TRBJ2-7
cdr3_length: 15
cdr3_aa: CATRARDRPSYEQYF
cdr3_nt: TGTGCCACCAGGGCCCGGGACAGGCCCTCCTACGAGCAGTACTTC

clone_size: -
d_call: -
v_call: TRBV6-1
j_call: TRBJ1-4
cdr3_length: 15
cdr3_aa: CASSEDSRRGEKLFF
cdr3_nt: TGTGCCAGCAGTGAAGACTCCCGAAGAGGGGAAAAACTGTTTTTT

clone_size: -
d_call: -
v_call: TRBV6-1
j_call: TRBJ1-5
cdr3_length: 15
cdr3_aa: CASSERETRNQPQHF
cdr3_nt: TGTGCCAGCAGTGAAAGGGAGACCCGCAATCAGCCCCAGCATTTT